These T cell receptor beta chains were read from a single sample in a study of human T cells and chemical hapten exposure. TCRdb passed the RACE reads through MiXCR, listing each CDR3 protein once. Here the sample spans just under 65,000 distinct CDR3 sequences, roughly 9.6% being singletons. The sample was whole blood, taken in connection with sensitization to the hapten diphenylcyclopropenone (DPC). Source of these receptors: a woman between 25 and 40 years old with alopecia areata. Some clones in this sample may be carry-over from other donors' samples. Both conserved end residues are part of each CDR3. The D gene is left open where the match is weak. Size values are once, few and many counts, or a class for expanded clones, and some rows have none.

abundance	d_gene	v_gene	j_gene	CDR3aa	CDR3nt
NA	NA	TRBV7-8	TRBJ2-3	CASSPRPFSPDTQYF	TGTGCCAGCAGCCCCCGACCCTTCTCCCCAGATACGCAGTATTTT
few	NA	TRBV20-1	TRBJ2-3	CRAAGGLAGTDTQYF	TGCAGGGCAGCCGGGGGATTAGCAGGCACAGATACGCAGTATTTT
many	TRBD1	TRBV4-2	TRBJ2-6	CASSQVIGTGTSGANVLTF	TGTGCCAGCAGCCAAGTCATTGGGACAGGTACCTCTGGGGCCAACGTCCTGACTTTC
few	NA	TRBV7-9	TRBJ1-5	CASSTGTRLTPQHF	TGTGCCAGCAGCACCGGGACCCGCCTCACGCCCCAGCATTTT
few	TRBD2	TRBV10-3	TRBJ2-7	CAISVAGYNEQYF	TGTGCCATCAGCGTAGCGGGGTACAACGAGCAGTACTTC
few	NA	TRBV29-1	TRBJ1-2	CSVYGANYGYTF	TGCAGCGTTTATGGAGCTAACTATGGCTACACCTTC
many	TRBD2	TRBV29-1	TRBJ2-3	CSGSGRAGTDTQYF	TGCAGCGGGAGCGGGAGGGCCGGGACAGATACGCAGTATTTT
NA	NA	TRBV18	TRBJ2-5	CASSPPGRETQYF	TGTGCCAGCTCACCACCGGGAAGGGAGACCCAGTACTTC
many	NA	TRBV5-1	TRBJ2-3	CASSLAFGRSTDTQYF	TGCGCCAGCAGCTTGGCCTTTGGGCGGAGCACAGATACGCAGTATTTT
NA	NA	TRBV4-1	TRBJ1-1	CASSQLSGEGTEAFF	TGCGCCAGCAGCCAACTATCAGGGGAGGGCACTGAAGCTTTCTTT
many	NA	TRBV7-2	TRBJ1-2	CASSSGPRSLTNYGYTF	TGTGCCAGCAGCTCAGGCCCTCGGTCACTAACTAACTATGGCTACACCTTC
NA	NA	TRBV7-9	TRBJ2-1	CASSRTISYNEQFF	TGTGCCAGCAGTAGGACTATTTCCTACAATGAGCAGTTCTTC
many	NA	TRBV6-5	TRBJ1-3	CASSYSGDPNSGNTIYF	TGTGCCAGCAGTTACTCGGGGGACCCTAACTCTGGAAACACCATATATTTT
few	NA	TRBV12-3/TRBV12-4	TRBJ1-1	CASSLGAGAVTEAFF	TGTGCCAGCAGTTTGGGAGCGGGGGCTGTGACTGAAGCTTTCTTT
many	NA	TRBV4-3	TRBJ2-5	CASSQDRGGRETQYF	TGCGCCAGCAGCCAAGATCGTGGGGGGCGCGAGACCCAGTACTTC
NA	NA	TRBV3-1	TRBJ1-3	CASSQMRGHTIYF	TGTGCCAGCAGCCAAATGAGGGGTCACACCATATATTTT
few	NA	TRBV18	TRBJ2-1	CASSPPGGAPSYNEQFF	TGTGCCAGCTCACCACCGGGGGGGGCCCCCTCCTACAATGAGCAGTTCTTC
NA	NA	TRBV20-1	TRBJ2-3	CSASPSASSTDTQYF	TGCAGTGCGAGTCCTAGCGCGTCAAGCACAGATACGCAGTATTTT
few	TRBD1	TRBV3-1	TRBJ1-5	CASAPGTGENQPQHF	TGTGCCAGCGCTCCCGGGACAGGGGAAAATCAGCCCCAGCATTTT
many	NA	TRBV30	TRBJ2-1	CAWSGLIAGPYNEQFF	TGTGCCTGGAGTGGGCTCATTGCGGGGCCCTACAATGAGCAGTTCTTC
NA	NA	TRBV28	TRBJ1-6	CATESSYNSPLHF	TGTGCCACGGAGAGCTCCTATAATTCACCCCTCCACTTT
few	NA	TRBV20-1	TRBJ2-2	CSARVSGYFDTGELFF	TGCAGTGCTAGAGTTAGCGGCTATTTCGACACCGGGGAGCTGTTTTTT
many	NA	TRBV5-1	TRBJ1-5	CASSSKGPDQPQHF	TGCGCCAGCAGCTCCAAAGGGCCGGATCAGCCCCAGCATTTT
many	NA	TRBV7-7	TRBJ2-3	CASSLGGPGTDTQYF	TGTGCCAGCAGCTTAGGGGGGCCGGGCACAGATACGCAGTATTTT
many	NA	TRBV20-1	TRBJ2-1	CSARAASLPWDNEQFF	TGCAGTGCTAGAGCCGCGTCTCTGCCTTGGGACAATGAGCAGTTCTTC
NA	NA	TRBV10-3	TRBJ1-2	CAIRLSSGYGYTF	TGTGCCATCAGACTCTCCTCGGGGTATGGCTACACCTTC
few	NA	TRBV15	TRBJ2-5	CATSPTAPRETQYF	TGTGCCACCAGCCCCACAGCCCCCCGAGAGACCCAGTACTTC
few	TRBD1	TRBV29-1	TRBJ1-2	CSVGQGGGYTF	TGCAGCGTGGGACAGGGCGGAGGCTACACCTTC
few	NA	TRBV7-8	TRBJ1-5	CASSLVATGYQNQPQHF	TGTGCCAGCAGCTTAGTCGCAACAGGCTACCAAAATCAGCCCCAGCATTTT
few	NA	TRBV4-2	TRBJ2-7	CASSQGRGAYEQYF	TGTGCCAGCAGCCAAGGACGGGGAGCCTACGAGCAGTACTTC